Presented here are 32 T cell receptor beta chains from one specimen sequenced in a study of OX40 agonist ivuxolimab in advanced cancers. The protocol was immunoSEQ multiplex PCR, while the TCRdb copy is restricted to in-frame clones and leaves out a portion. The sample lists nearly 80,000 clones, around 85% occurring once. Sequences were derived from CD4+ or CD8+ T cells sorted from blood, sampled in a trial of the OX40 agonist ivuxolimab. These TCRs come from an adult with an advanced solid tumor such as melanoma, head and neck, liver or kidney cancer.

The V call is TRBV5-1, the J call TRBJ1-1, with D perhaps matching TRBD1 (5 bases). Germline assignment: CDR1 SGHRS and CDR2 YFSETQ. V was clipped by 0 bases and J by 9 bases, with 15 bases between them. The CDR3 length is 14 residues. Here the CDR3 reads CASSLAAGGGQAFF. CDR3 DNA sequence: TGCGCCAGCAGCTTGGCCGCGGGGGGTGGACAAGCTTTCTTT. The full variable domain, with the rest looked up from reference TRBV5-1 and TRBJ1-1, is KAGVTQTPRYLIKTRGQQVTLSCSPISGHRSVSWYQQTPGQGLQFLFEYFSETQRNKGNFPGRFSGRQFSNSRSEMNVSTLELGDSALYLCASSLAAGGGQAFFGQGTRLTVV.

The chain recombines TRBV7-2 with TRBJ1-4; D gene ambiguous. Trimming stripped 5 bases from V and 7 bases from J, with 11 bases between. This CDR3 is built from 13 residues. Germline loops: CDR1 SGHTA, CDR2 FQGNSA. CDR3 coding DNA: TGTGCCAGCAGCGTGAGACCGGGTGAAAAACTGTTTTTT. This translates into CASSVRPGEKLFF.

In this sample, this clone turned up a few times. The CDR3 coding sequence is TGTGCCAGCAGCGTAGAGAGCGCTAGCGGGAGTAGCACAGATACGCAGTATTTT. It translates to CASSVESASGSSTDTQYF. This chain connects TRBV9 to TRBJ2-3, with 10 bases aligning to TRBD2. Per germline, CDR1 SGDLS and CDR2 YYNGEE. Losses at the gene ends were 0 bases for V and 0 bases for J; bases not matched to a gene: 7. This CDR3 is 18 amino acids long. Full variable domain (outside the CDR3, taken from reference TRBV9 and TRBJ2-3): DSGVTQTPKHLITATGQRVTLRCSPRSGDLSVYWYQQSLDQGLQFLIQYYNGEERAKGNILERFSAQQFPDLHSELNLSSLELGDSALYFCASSVESASGSSTDTQYFGPGTRLTVL.

The rearrangement uses TRBV5-1 and TRBJ1-1, with D possibly TRBD1 on 5 matching bases. The germline V and J ends were trimmed by 0 bases and 8 bases, with 14 bases remaining between them. The CDR3 loop spans 14 amino acids. Looked up from germline, CDR1 is SGHRS and CDR2 is YFSETQ. The CDR3 protein is CASSLASGADEAFF. CDR3 nucleotides: TGCGCCAGCAGCTTGGCCAGTGGGGCGGACGAAGCTTTCTTT. The whole variable domain, filled in from reference TRBV5-1 and TRBJ1-1, reads KAGVTQTPRYLIKTRGQQVTLSCSPISGHRSVSWYQQTPGQGLQFLFEYFSETQRNKGNFPGRFSGRQFSNSRSEMNVSTLELGDSALYLCASSLASGADEAFFGQGTRLTVV.

The V and J genes are TRBV15 and TRBJ2-5; D tentatively fits TRBD1 or TRBD2 (5 bases each). Trimming took off 1 base at V and 4 bases at J, with 10 bases between the two ends. The CDR3 extends over 14 amino acids. Germline V lookup: CDR1 LNHNV, CDR2 YYDKDF (reference sequence). The CDR3 here is CATSRGDAGETQYF. In DNA form, the CDR3 reads TGTGCCACCAGCAGAGGGGACGCGGGAGAGACCCAGTACTTC.

V is TRBV5-6 and J is TRBJ1-1; D ambiguous. The CDR3 totals 12 residues. The germline V gene has CDR1 SGHDT and CDR2 YYEEEE. V gave up 1 base and J gave up 7 bases, with 8 bases separating them. In DNA, the CDR3 is TGTGCCAGCAGCTTGACTCAGATTGAAGCTTTCTTT. Its translation: CASSLTQIEAFF.

The chain has TRBV6-5 and TRBJ1-5, with D possibly TRBD1 on 6 matching bases. CDR1 is MNHEY and CDR2 is SVGAGI in the germline V gene. This CDR3 has 15 residues. V was clipped by 0 bases and J by 5 bases, with 11 bases between them. The CDR3 DNA is TGTGCCAGCAGTTACTCGGCGGGGGCCGATCAGCCCCAGCATTTT. Its protein is CASSYSAGADQPQHF.

The gene calls are TRBV4-2 and TRBJ2-3, with TRBD2 matching 7 bases. The CDR3 contains 16 residues. Germline lookup yields CDR1 LGHNA and CDR2 YNFKEQ. J was trimmed by 5 bases and V by 0 bases; bases with no gene match: 8. The CDR3 here is CASSQDSSGVLDTQYF. The DNA of the CDR3 is TGTGCCAGCAGCCAAGATTCTAGCGGCGTATTAGATACGCAGTATTTT.

The V call is TRBV6-6, the J call TRBJ2-7; no firm D call. The CDR3 length is 11 residues. Germline V gene sequence: CDR1 MNHNY, CDR2 SVGAGI (reference sequence). Trimming left V 6 bases short and J 5 bases short, with 8 bases between. CDR3 sequence: CASSPQDEQYF. The CDR3 nucleotides read TGTGCCAGCAGCCCCCAGGACGAGCAGTACTTC.

The chain recombines TRBV7-9 with TRBJ2-1, with 7 bases aligning to TRBD1. Germline lookup yields CDR1 SEHNR and CDR2 FQNEAQ (reference sequence). CDR3 length: 14 amino acids. J gave up 2 bases and V 5 bases, and 3 bases lay outside the gene matches. The chain's CDR3 is CASSVGQPYNEQFF. The CDR3 nucleotides are TGTGCCAGCAGCGTGGGACAGCCCTACAATGAGCAGTTCTTC.

This clone was detected a few times. The CDR3 sequence: CASSLGGNDYGYTF. The CDR3 DNA sequence: TGTGCCAGCAGCTTGGGGGGGAATGACTATGGCTACACCTTC. This chain links TRBV9 with TRBJ1-2, with a weak D call TRBD1 (5 bases). Germline loops: CDR1 SGDLS, CDR2 YYNGEE. This CDR3 is built from 14 residues. Trimming cost V 4 bases and J 3 bases, with 13 bases left between them.

This clone was seen only a few times. In DNA form, the CDR3 reads TGTGCCACCAGCAGAGAGGCCGGACAGGGATTTCAGCCCCAGCATTTT. Translated, it gives CATSREAGQGFQPQHF. This chain joins TRBV15 and TRBJ1-5; 8 bases map to TRBD1. Germline V gene data show CDR1 as LNHNV and CDR2 as YYDKDF (reference sequence). The CDR3 length is 16 residues. V dropped 0 bases and J dropped 6; count of bases not matched to a gene: 7.

CDR3 bases: TGTGCCAGCAGTCTACTGACAGGGGGCGAAGGGGGCAATCAGCCCCAGCATTTT. Protein sequence: CASSLLTGGEGGNQPQHF. V is TRBV28 and J is TRBJ1-5; TRBD1 matches at 10 bases. The CDR3 runs to 18 residues. The V gene's germline CDR1 is MDHEN and CDR2 SYDVKM. The V segment lost 5 bases and the J segment 2 bases; nucleotides outside the gene matches: 12.

The chain carries TRBV11-3 and TRBJ2-7, with TRBD2 as a possible D gene (6 bases). Germline V gives CDR1 SGHNT, CDR2 YENEEA. The CDR3 is 14 residues long. V was clipped by 5 bases and J by 1 base, with 12 bases between them. CDR3 in amino acids: CASSAAGRSYEQYF. CDR3 DNA: TGTGCCAGCAGCGCCGCGGGGCGATCCTACGAGCAGTACTTC. The whole variable domain, remainder taken from reference TRBV11-3 and TRBJ2-7, is EAGVVQSPRYKIIEKKQPVAFWCNPISGHNTLYWYLQNLGQGPELLIRYENEEAVDDSQLPKDRFSAERLKGVDSTLKIQPAELGDSAVYLCASSAAGRSYEQYFGPGTRLTVT.

The V and J genes are TRBV7-9 and TRBJ2-3, with 7 bases lining up with TRBD1. V lost 5 bases and J lost 2; bases outside the gene matches: 16. The germline gives CDR1 SEHNR, CDR2 FQNEAQ (reference sequence). The CDR3 length is 18 residues. In DNA, the CDR3 is TGTGCCAGCAGCCCAGACGAAAGGGACAGATCATACACAGATACGCAGTATTTT. As protein: CASSPDERDRSYTDTQYF.

J is TRBJ2-3 and V is TRBV29-1, with 9 nucleotides matching TRBD2. J lost 5 bases, V lost 3 bases, and 9 bases had no gene match. This CDR3 spans 15 amino acids. From germline, CDR1 is SQVTM and CDR2 ANQGSEA. The CDR3 DNA sequence: TGCAGCGTTGACGGGCTAGCGGGATTAGGAGATACGCAGTATTTT. Encoded protein: CSVDGLAGLGDTQYF.

V is TRBV7-9 and J is TRBJ1-1, with TRBD1 identical over 10 bases. CDR1 and CDR2 (germline): SEHNR, FQNEAQ (reference sequence). The CDR3 is 15 residues long. Trimming removed 4 bases from V and 4 bases from J; junction bases left unmatched: 6. For the CDR3, the DNA is TGTGCCAGCAGCTCCAAGTGGACAGGGGGCACTGAAGCTTTCTTT. As protein: CASSSKWTGGTEAFF.

As for this clone: Mismatch with germline at one junction end may stem from a read error. This chain uses TRBV5-6 with TRBJ2-5; D possibly uses TRBD1 or TRBD2 (5 bases each). Germline V gene lookup returns CDR1 SGHDT and CDR2 YYEEEE. CDR3 length: 16 residues. CDR3 region: CASSYELVGDHETQYF. As DNA, the CDR3 is TGTGCCAGCAGCTACGAATTGGTAGGGGACCACGAGACCCAGTACTTC.

The gene calls are TRBV23-1 and TRBJ1-1; 8 positions agree with TRBD1. TRBV23-1 is noted as an ORF with a role that remains uncertain. V lost 8 bases, J lost 5 bases, and 13 bases stayed unmatched. CDR3 length equals 15 residues. CDR3 coding DNA: TGCGCCAGCCACAGGACAGGGAGGTTTTGGACTGAAGCTTTCTTT. This sequence encodes CASHRTGRFWTEAFF.

The chain couples TRBV28 to TRBJ2-1; D might be TRBD2 (6 bases). CDR3 size: 14 residues. Trimming stripped 2 bases from V and 4 bases from J, with 9 bases between. The germline V gene encodes CDR1 MDHEN and CDR2 SYDVKM. CDR3 nucleotide sequence: TGTGCCAGCAGTTTAGCGGGGCTGTACAATGAGCAGTTCTTC. It specifies CASSLAGLYNEQFF. Together with reference TRBV28 and TRBJ2-1, the CDR3 gives the full variable domain: DVKVTQSSRYLVKRTGEKVFLECVQDMDHENMFWYRQDPGLGLRLIYFSYDVKMKEKGDIPEGYSVSREKKERFSLILESASTNQTSMYLCASSLAGLYNEQFFGPGTRLTVL.

The chain couples TRBV4-3 to TRBJ2-7; no definite D call. CDR1 LGHNA and CDR2 YSLEER come from the germline V gene. The CDR3 spans 15 residues. V lost 0 bases to trimming and J lost 2 bases, with 11 bases between them. The CDR3 here is CASSQDAQETYEQYF. DNA for the CDR3: TGCGCCAGCAGCCAAGACGCCCAGGAGACCTACGAGCAGTACTTC.

CDR3 sequence reads: CASSQVGTRASPLHF. The CDR3 coding sequence is TGCGCCAGCAGCCAAGTTGGCACACGGGCTTCACCCCTCCACTTT. The rearrangement joins TRBV4-1 to TRBJ1-6, with D uncertain. Trimming took 1 base from V and 9 from J, leaving 13 bases between them. CDR1 is MGHRA and CDR2 is YSYEKL in the germline V gene. The CDR3 runs 15 residues.

The rearrangement links TRBV2 to TRBJ1-2; 7 nucleotides match TRBD1. With V trimmed by 3 bases and J by 5 bases, 15 bases remained unmatched. The CDR3 totals 17 residues. Germline V gene lookup returns CDR1 SNHLY and CDR2 FYNNEI. The CDR3 nucleotides read TGTGCCAGCAGTGATGCGGGAGGGGGCTCGGGTGCATATGGCTACACCTTC. Amino acids: CASSDAGGGSGAYGYTF.

The rearrangement links TRBV2 to TRBJ1-4, with D unclear. Per the germline V gene, CDR1 is SNHLY and CDR2 is FYNNEI. V lost 4 bases and J lost 2, with 11 bases in between. This CDR3 region has 15 residues. CDR3 nucleotides: TGTGCCAGCAGTGCCCAAGGGCTGACTAATGAAAAACTGTTTTTT. It encodes CASSAQGLTNEKLFF.

The chain is built from TRBV6-6 and TRBJ2-3, with D possibly being TRBD1 (5 bases). The CDR3 is 15 residues long. V was shortened by 5 bases and J by 0 bases, with 12 bases between the two germline ends. Germline CDR1 and CDR2: MNHNY and SVGAGI (reference sequence). CDR3 sequence (DNA): TGTGCCAGCAGTACCCTGGGGCTAAGCACAGATACGCAGTATTTT. Translated: CASSTLGLSTDTQYF.

This chain uses TRBV30 with TRBJ1-4; tentatively, D is TRBD1 (5 bases). CDR3 length: 20 residues. Trimming left V 2 bases short and J 0 bases short, with 25 bases between. Germline V gene data show CDR1 as GTSNPN and CDR2 as SVGIG (reference sequence). The CDR3 sequence is CAWSLPGRGFFLATNEKLFF. The CDR3 region has the DNA TGTGCCTGGAGTCTGCCCGGGCGGGGCTTTTTCCTTGCAACTAATGAAAAACTGTTTTTT.

This chain uses TRBV30 with TRBJ2-6; 7 bases align to TRBD1. With V trimmed by 5 bases and J by 2 bases, 0 bases remained unmatched. Germline V CDR1 and CDR2: GTSNPN, SVGIG (reference sequence). CDR3 length equals 13 residues. CDR3 DNA sequence: TGTGCCTGGGACAGGGCTGGGGCCAACGTCCTGACTTTC. Protein product: CAWDRAGANVLTF.

At least ten counts were recorded for this clone. This chain links TRBV13 with TRBJ1-2; D is unclear. The CDR3 sequence is 14 residues long. Trimming took off 7 bases at V and 2 bases at J, with 14 bases between the two ends. Germline values: CDR1 PRHDT, CDR2 FYEKMQ (reference sequence). CDR3 loop: CASTPEGNNYGYTF. The DNA for the CDR3 is TGTGCCAGCACCCCAGAGGGAAACAACTATGGCTACACCTTC. The variable domain in full, completed from reference TRBV13 and TRBJ1-2, reads AAGVIQSPRHLIKEKRETATLKCYPIPRHDTVYWYQQGPGQDPQFLISFYEKMQSDKGSIPDRFSAQQFSDYHSELNMSSLELGDSALYFCASTPEGNNYGYTFGSGTRLTVV.

The V and J genes are TRBV28 and TRBJ2-7, with 9 bases that match TRBD1. Germline V gene lookup returns CDR1 MDHEN and CDR2 SYDVKM. Germline trimming cut 5 bases from V and 4 bases from J; bases unmatched to any gene: 9. The CDR3 length is 15 residues. CDR3 sequence (DNA): TGTGCCAGCAGTGGACCGGGACAGGGAATATACGAGCAGTACTTC. It is translated as CASSGPGQGIYEQYF.

The chain joins TRBV10-3 to TRBJ1-6, with a tentative D call TRBD1 (6 bases). This CDR3 is 15 amino acids long. Trimming pared 0 bases from V and 9 bases from J, leaving 12 bases between. The germline V gene has CDR1 ENHRY and CDR2 SYGVKD. This CDR3 is CAISESAGGSSPLHF. As DNA, the CDR3 is TGTGCCATCAGTGAGTCGGCGGGGGGCAGTTCACCCCTCCACTTT.

The rearrangement uses TRBV11-2 and TRBJ1-4, with a weak D call TRBD1 (6 bases). Germline V gives CDR1 SGHAT, CDR2 FQNNGV. With 3 bases removed from V and 8 bases from J, the gap between germline ends came to 16 bases. The CDR3 runs 15 residues. The CDR3 loop is CASSFGRGAREKLFF. The CDR3 DNA reads as TGTGCCAGCAGCTTTGGGAGGGGGGCGCGAGAAAAACTGTTTTTT.

J is TRBJ2-7 and V is TRBV1; the table gives TRBD2 as D, unverified against the DNA. TRBV1 is given as a pseudogene. The CDR3 consists of 16 residues. CDR3 bases: TGCACCAGCAGCCAATTTTGGAGCGGGGCCTCCTACGAGCAGTACTTC. Translated, it gives CTSSQFWSGASYEQYF.